This TCR beta chain comes out of a study of T cells after yellow fever vaccination. Study at large: Libraries from low-cell-number fractions were prepared with the SMART-Seq v4 Ultra Low Input RNA kit.

About this clonotype itself: Its antigen remains unknown.

With 5 bases removed from V and 6 bases from J, the gap between germline ends came to 14 bases. The CDR3 extends over 13 amino acids. Germline V CDR1 and CDR2: LNHNV, YYDKDF (reference sequence). Study-wide results and limits: At approximately 95% for CD4 and about 91% for CD8, most primary-vaccination clones showed up again after the booster. Just a small share of clonotypes turned up in the CD4 compartment as well as the CD8 compartment.

UMIs were added to TCR cDNA along with a universal primer site when it was made by 5'RACE template switching. Each CDR3 protein gets one entry after TCRdb re-called the 5' RACE reads with MiXCR. The sample lists some 320,000 distinct CDR3 sequences; 4.1% were seen once. The clonotype originates from a man between 18 and 29 years old who received the YFV17D yellow fever vaccine. This specimen was PBMCs, taken 5 days after the yellow fever booster vaccination. The J gene is TRBJ2-7, the V gene TRBV15, with a possible D match to TRBD1 (5 bases). CDR3 amino acids: CATSSDRGSEQYV. The CDR3 coding sequence is TGTGCCACCAGCTCTGACAGAGGAAGCGAGCAGTACGTC.